What follows is one T cell receptor beta chain and its context. Terminally differentiated effector memory CD45RA+ cells were excluded from the naive CD8 cells, which were CD45RO-negative and positively selected for CCR7. The record originates from a study of shared clonotypes between healthy human individuals. At the level of the study: Plates per donor: three CD4 naive, three CD4 memory, two CD8 naive, one CD8 memory.

The V end lost 5 bases, the J end lost 0 bases, and 17 bases lay between the germline ends. Germline assignment: CDR1 SGHTS and CDR2 YDEGEE. The CDR3 consists of 16 residues. As originally analysed: ImmunoSEQ sequences covered only the junction and lacked quality scores; filtering therefore differed. TCRdb's table, derived via immunoSEQ multiplex PCR, lists solely in-frame clones and lacks some. The V and J calls and clone size come from that table; D and trimming were worked out from the DNA. This table holds roughly 810,000 clones, about 96% found once. Sequencing input: naive CD8+ T cells sorted from blood. This receptor was identified in a man aged 30 to 39 in good health. This chain uses TRBV5-8 with TRBJ1-1, with D perhaps TRBD1 (5 bases). The chain's CDR3 is CASSQKPQEMNTEAFF. CDR3 DNA sequence: TGTGCCAGCAGTCAGAAGCCACAGGAGATGAACACTGAAGCTTTCTTT.